This T cell receptor (beta chain) is drawn from a study of OX40 agonist ivuxolimab in advanced cancers. Study findings and constraints: More expanded clones were seen, on average, in CD8+ T cells than in CD4+.

Repertoires were generated with immunoSEQ multiplex PCR, while TCRdb's copy carries only in-frame clones and drops some. The repertoire holds more than 80,000 clones, with over 75% as singletons. As concerns this clone: Antigen specificity is unknown.

CDR3 size: 16 residues. CDR1 and CDR2 from the germline V gene are SGHTA and FQGNSA. The sequenced sample was CD4+ or CD8+ T cells sorted from blood, obtained in a trial of the OX40 agonist ivuxolimab. This TCR came from an adult with an advanced solid tumor such as melanoma, head and neck, liver or kidney cancer. The chain links TRBV7-2 to TRBJ2-5, with 7 bases lining up with TRBD2. Judging by the DNA end, TRBJ2-7 fits better; the J call may be wrong. The chain's CDR3 is CASSLDHERDGDEQYF. The CDR3 region has the DNA TGTGCCAGCAGCTTAGATCACGAGCGGGACGGCGACGAGCAGTACTTC.